Each of the 23 T cell receptor beta chains below was sequenced from the same sample in a study of blood T cell repertoires in COVID-19 (dated by TCRdb to the early 2020s). The library was built by means of the immunoSEQ multiplex PCR assay. The source is immuneACCESS, and TCRdb retained only in-frame sequences with V and J called. Part of the clones is not carried over; for the studies checked, unresolved V genes explain less than half of this, and the remainder is unexplained. This sample gives some 57,000 clones in total; more than 75% of them show up just once. Of the sample, more than 1% is held by the ten largest clones. Sequencing input: peripheral blood. The receptor set was obtained from a man aged 65 to 79 with acute or convalescent COVID-19.

The chain is built from TRBV5-6 and TRBJ2-7, with 12 bases identical to TRBD1. The J segment lost 4 bases and the V segment lost 4 bases, leaving 6 bases of the junction unmatched. The germline V gene encodes CDR1 SGHDT and CDR2 YYEEEE. The length of the CDR3 is 15 residues. CDR3: CASSELGQGAYEQYF. The DNA for the CDR3 is TGTGCCAGCAGCGAGTTGGGACAGGGGGCTTACGAGCAGTACTTC.

The chain combines TRBV27 with TRBJ2-5; the D gene is possibly TRBD2 (7 bases). The CDR3 is 16 residues long. The V end lost 5 bases, the J end lost 4 bases, and 20 bases lay between the germline ends. Germline V lookup: CDR1 MNHEY, CDR2 SMNVEV (reference sequence). The DNA of the CDR3 is TGTGCCAGCAGTCCCGGGGGGCTCATGAGGTTAGAGACCCAGTACTTC. This gives the protein CASSPGGLMRLETQYF.

This chain connects TRBV2 to TRBJ2-6, with no clear D. Trimming removed 5 bases from V and 6 bases from J, with 5 bases in between. Germline CDR1 is SNHLY and CDR2 is FYNNEI. This CDR3 is built from 12 residues. The CDR3 here is CASSIEANVLTF. For the CDR3, the DNA is TGTGCCAGCAGTATAGAGGCCAACGTCCTGACTTTC.

This clone was observed a single time. This chain connects TRBV5-8 to TRBJ2-6; 9 nucleotides align to TRBD2. Germline lookup yields CDR1 SGHTS and CDR2 YDEGEE. The CDR3 is made up of 19 amino acids. V lost 1 base to trimming and J lost 0 bases; unmatched junction nucleotides: 8. The CDR3 region is CASSLYLGGRASGANVLTF. Here the CDR3 DNA reads TGTGCCAGCAGCTTGTACCTCGGCGGGAGGGCCTCTGGGGCCAACGTCCTGACTTTC.

This rearrangement joins TRBV5-6 to TRBJ1-2, with D uncertain. The germline V and J ends were trimmed by 4 bases and 1 base, with 14 bases remaining between them. CDR3 length equals 15 residues. Germline CDR1 reads SGHDT; CDR2 reads YYEEEE. The DNA of the CDR3 is TGTGCCAGCAGCCCAGGACTGGTTCTTAACTATGGCTACACCTTC. Its translation: CASSPGLVLNYGYTF. Combining the CDR3 with reference TRBV5-6 and TRBJ1-2 gives the whole variable domain DAGVTQSPTHLIKTRGQQVTLRCSPKSGHDTVSWYQQALGQGPQFIFQYYEEEERQRGNFPDRFSGHQFPNYSSELNVNALLLGDSALYLCASSPGLVLNYGYTFGSGTRLTVV.

V and J are TRBV9 and TRBJ2-1; TRBD2 agrees at 13 bases. J gave up 8 bases and V 0 bases, and 5 bases lay outside the gene matches. The germline gives CDR1 SGDLS, CDR2 YYNGEE. The CDR3 runs to 16 residues. CDR3 amino acids: CASSVGLAGGRDEQFF. CDR3 nucleotide sequence: TGTGCCAGCAGCGTAGGACTAGCGGGAGGACGCGATGAGCAGTTCTTC.

The gene calls are TRBV6-1 and TRBJ2-3; 10 bases map to TRBD2. With 2 bases clipped from V and 5 bases from J, the junction kept 10 bases outside the gene matches. The germline CDR1 and CDR2 sequences are MNHNS and SASEGT. The CDR3 loop spans 17 amino acids. CDR3 nucleotides: TGTGCCAGCAGTGAACTGGTGTCTAGCGGGGGAATAGATACGCAGTATTTT. Translation gives CASSELVSSGGIDTQYF.

This chain links TRBV7-3 with TRBJ2-7; TRBD2 might be the D (6 bases). This CDR3 contains 14 residues. Trimming stripped 5 bases from V and 3 bases from J, with 14 bases between. In germline, CDR1 is SGHTA, CDR2 FQGTGA. CDR3 DNA sequence: TGTGCCAGCAGCCAAGGTGGGGACTTCTACGAGCAGTACTTC. This gives the protein CASSQGGDFYEQYF.

The rearrangement links TRBV6-5 to TRBJ2-5; D gene ambiguous. The V end was cut by 7 bases, the J end by 1 base, with 10 bases between. The CDR3 loop spans 13 amino acids. The germline gives CDR1 MNHEY, CDR2 SVGAGI. The CDR3: CASKPDTQETQYF. The DNA for the CDR3 is TGTGCCAGCAAACCTGACACCCAAGAGACCCAGTACTTC.

The chain recombines TRBV7-6 with TRBJ1-1; D unclear. The CDR3 loop spans 15 amino acids. CDR1 is SGHVS and CDR2 is FNYEAQ in the germline V gene. The V gene lost 3 bases and the J gene lost 1 base, with 12 bases spanning the gap. CDR3 in amino acids: CASSFTSVGNTEAFF. CDR3 coding DNA: TGTGCCAGCAGCTTTACTTCCGTCGGGAACACTGAAGCTTTCTTT.

This clone has just a few counts. The chain joins TRBV2 to TRBJ1-4; D is possibly TRBD1 (5 bases). The germline CDR1 and CDR2 sequences are SNHLY and FYNNEI. There are 15 residues in the CDR3. The ends were cut back, 6 bases at V and 3 bases at J, with 14 bases in the middle. The CDR3 loop reads CASRETGVPNEKLFF. The CDR3 DNA reads as TGTGCCAGCAGGGAAACGGGGGTTCCTAATGAAAAACTGTTTTTT. Supplemented by reference TRBV2 and TRBJ1-4, the full variable domain reads EPEVTQTPSHQVTQMGQEVILRCVPISNHLYFYWYRQILGQKVEFLVSFYNNEISEKSEIFDDQFSVERPDGSNFTLKIRSTKLEDSAMYFCASRETGVPNEKLFFGSGTQLSVL.

V is TRBV6-5 and J is TRBJ2-1; TRBD1 matches 7 bases. Germline assignment: CDR1 MNHEY and CDR2 SVGAGI. The trim removed 6 bases at V and 3 bases at J, leaving 8 bases unmatched. The CDR3 runs to 15 residues. Here the CDR3 DNA reads TGTGCCAGCAGAACCGACGGGGACAGCTACAATGAGCAGTTCTTC. It codes for CASRTDGDSYNEQFF.

This clone was counted a single time. The V and J genes are TRBV7-3 and TRBJ2-3; 8 bases match TRBD2. Germline V CDR1 and CDR2: SGHTA, FQGTGA. V lost 5 bases, J lost 0 bases, and 4 bases stayed unmatched. This CDR3 has 15 amino acids. Here the CDR3 reads CASSLIAGSTDTQYF. The CDR3 coding sequence is TGTGCCAGCAGCCTCATAGCGGGGAGCACAGATACGCAGTATTTT.

This rearrangement joins TRBV2 to TRBJ1-6; D uncertain. Trimming took off 9 bases at V and 6 bases at J, with 15 bases between the two ends. From germline, CDR1 is SNHLY and CDR2 FYNNEI. The CDR3 is made up of 14 amino acids. The CDR3 here is CARSTGSGNSPLHF. The CDR3 nucleotides read TGTGCCAGATCAACCGGGTCTGGTAATTCACCCCTCCACTTT.

This chain joins TRBV9 and TRBJ2-5; 8 nucleotides agree with TRBD1. The germline gives CDR1 SGDLS, CDR2 YYNGEE. The junction had 1 base not matched to a gene; V was cut back by 4 bases and J by 2 bases. The CDR3 contains 13 residues. For the CDR3, the DNA is TGTGCCAGCAGCCGACAGGGGCAAGAGACCCAGTACTTC. Its protein product is CASSRQGQETQYF.

The V and J genes are TRBV5-1 and TRBJ2-5; D may be TRBD2 (6 bases). The V gene lost 3 bases and the J gene lost 3 bases, with 9 bases spanning the gap. The germline V gene has CDR1 SGHRS and CDR2 YFSETQ. This CDR3 has 13 amino acids. The CDR3 DNA is TGCGCCAGCAGCTCCCCGGGGGAAGAGACCCAGTACTTC. It encodes CASSSPGEETQYF.

The J gene is TRBJ2-3, the V gene TRBV7-6, with D unclear. This CDR3 is built from 15 residues. Trimming shortened V by 5 bases and J by 4 bases, and 16 bases separated the two germline ends. Looked up from germline, CDR1 is SGHVS and CDR2 is FNYEAQ. The CDR3 DNA reads TGTGCCAGCAGCATAAATAGTAACCGGGCAGATACGCAGTATTTT. As protein: CASSINSNRADTQYF.

This sequence joins TRBV5-1 and TRBJ1-5; D possibly corresponds to TRBD1 (5 bases). The V end was cut by 0 bases, the J end by 7 bases, with 14 bases between. The CDR3 is 15 residues long. Per germline, CDR1 SGHRS and CDR2 YFSETQ. The CDR3 spells CASSLAGEKGQPQHF. In nucleotides, the CDR3 is TGCGCCAGCAGCTTGGCGGGGGAGAAGGGACAGCCCCAGCATTTT.

The chain has TRBV9 and TRBJ1-1, with D uncertain. In germline, CDR1 is SGDLS, CDR2 YYNGEE. The CDR3 runs 18 residues. V lost 0 bases to trimming and J lost 2 bases, with 20 bases between them. The CDR3 region has the DNA TGTGCCAGCAGCGTAGGTTCGAGGTCTCGGCTCGGTAACACTGAAGCTTTCTTT. It encodes CASSVGSRSRLGNTEAFF.

The chain employs TRBV7-9 and TRBJ2-3, with 13 bases fitting TRBD2. Trimming at V came to 1 base and at J to 4 bases, leaving 5 bases not matched to a gene. The CDR3 length is 17 residues. Germline lookup yields CDR1 SEHNR and CDR2 FQNEAQ (reference sequence). In DNA, the CDR3 is TGTGCCAGCAGCTTAGGGACTAGCGGGAGCCCCGCAGATACGCAGTATTTT. Translated: CASSLGTSGSPADTQYF.

V gene TRBV6-2 or TRBV6-3 combines with J gene TRBJ2-1; D is possibly TRBD2 (5 bases). Trimming left V 2 bases short and J 4 bases short, with 12 bases between. The CDR3 totals 15 residues. Germline V gene lookup returns CDR1 MNHEY and CDR2 SVGEGT. The CDR3 region is CASSYGPGRYNEQFF. CDR3 sequence (DNA): TGTGCCAGCAGTTACGGGCCGGGAAGGTACAATGAGCAGTTCTTC.

The chain carries TRBV4-1 and TRBJ1-1; D remains unclear. Trimming removed 2 bases from V and 4 bases from J, with 17 bases in between. Germline CDR1 reads MGHRA; CDR2 reads YSYEKL. CDR3 size: 16 residues. Here the CDR3 DNA reads TGCGCCAGCAGCCAACCTTACCTGGGGAGCGGCACTGAAGCTTTCTTT. This gives the protein CASSQPYLGSGTEAFF.

The gene calls are TRBV7-9 and TRBJ2-1; 8 bases match TRBD2. V dropped 7 bases and J dropped 0; count of bases not matched to a gene: 5. Germline V CDR1 and CDR2: SEHNR, FQNEAQ (reference sequence). CDR3 length: 15 residues. Here the CDR3 DNA reads TGTGCCAGCAATGGCGGGGGGAGCTCCTACAATGAGCAGTTCTTC. Translating gives CASNGGGSSYNEQFF.